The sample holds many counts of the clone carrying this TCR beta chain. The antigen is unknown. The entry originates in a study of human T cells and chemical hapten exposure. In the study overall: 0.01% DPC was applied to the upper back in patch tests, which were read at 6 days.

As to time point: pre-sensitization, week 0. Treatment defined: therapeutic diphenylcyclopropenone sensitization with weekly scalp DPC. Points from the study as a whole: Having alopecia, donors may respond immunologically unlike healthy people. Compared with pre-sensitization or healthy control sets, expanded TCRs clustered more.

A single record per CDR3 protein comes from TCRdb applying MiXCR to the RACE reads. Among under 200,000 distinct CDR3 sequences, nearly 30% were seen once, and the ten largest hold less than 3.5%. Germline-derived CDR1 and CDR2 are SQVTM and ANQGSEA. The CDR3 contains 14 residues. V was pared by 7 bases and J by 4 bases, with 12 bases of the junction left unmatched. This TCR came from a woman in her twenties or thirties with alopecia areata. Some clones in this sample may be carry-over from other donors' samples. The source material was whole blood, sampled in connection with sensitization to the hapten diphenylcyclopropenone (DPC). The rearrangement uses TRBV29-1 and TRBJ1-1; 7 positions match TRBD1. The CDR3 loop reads CSGSYRGRGTEAFF. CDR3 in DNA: TGCAGCGGGTCCTACAGGGGTAGGGGCACTGAAGCTTTCTTT.